Each of the 6 T cell receptor beta chains below was sequenced from the same sample in a study of T-cell reconstitution after alpha-beta-depleted transplantation in children. Unique molecular identifiers were built into the TCRbeta library. One entry per CDR3 protein, called by TCRdb with MiXCR from the PCR reads. The sample includes about 420,000 distinct CDR3 sequences, about a tenth of them seen just once. The material was PBMCs from the stem cell graft donor, obtained from the stem cell graft. Receptor source: a human donor who donated a stem cell graft to a child with acute myeloid leukemia.

The V call is TRBV6-5, the J call TRBJ2-7, with 8 bases that match TRBD1. V shed 0 bases and J 6 bases; nucleotides not matched to a gene: 4. The CDR3 runs 14 residues. CDR1 and CDR2 (germline): MNHEY, SVGAGI. For the CDR3, the DNA is TGTGCCAGCAGTTACTCACAGGGGGTAAGCGAGCAGTACTTC. This sequence encodes CASSYSQGVSEQYF.

This clonotype was detected a few times. The chain combines TRBV5-1 with TRBJ2-1, with a possible D match to TRBD2 (6 bases). CDR1 SGHRS and CDR2 YFSETQ come from the germline V gene. The CDR3 is 14 amino acids. Trimming cost V 2 bases and J 15 bases, with 21 bases left between them. In nucleotides, the CDR3 is TGCGCCAGCAGCTTCGGGAGCCTCGAGTCAGCGGGGTTCTTC. Encoded protein: CASSFGSLESAGFF.

This clonotype was observed a handful of times. The rearrangement joins TRBV7-2 to TRBJ2-3, with D uncertain. The CDR3 is made up of 11 amino acids. Germline values: CDR1 SGHTA, CDR2 FQGNSA. The V end lost 5 bases, the J end lost 8 bases, and 8 bases lay between the germline ends. This CDR3 reads CASSPSTTQYF. CDR3 coding DNA: TGTGCCAGCAGCCCAAGTACTACGCAGTATTTT.

This clonotype appeared many times. The chain joins TRBV9 to TRBJ2-3, with 14 bases aligning to TRBD2. The CDR3 loop spans 15 amino acids. Trimming took 4 bases from V and 6 from J; bases not matched to a gene: 4. Germline loops: CDR1 SGDLS, CDR2 YYNGEE. The DNA for the CDR3 is TGTGCCAGCAGCACGACTAGCGGGAGGGCGGATACGCAGTATTTT. The encoded protein is CASSTTSGRADTQYF.

The gene calls are TRBV5-6 and TRBJ2-1; D not resolved. Looked up from germline, CDR1 is SGHDT and CDR2 is YYEEEE. Trimming removed 0 bases from V and 7 bases from J, with 14 bases in between. This CDR3 comprises 15 residues. CDR3 sequence: CASSLDARAPNEQFF. As DNA, the CDR3 is TGTGCCAGCAGCTTGGATGCCCGAGCCCCTAATGAGCAGTTCTTC.

The gene calls are TRBV6-1 and TRBJ2-7; 7 bases agree with TRBD1. This CDR3 has 13 residues. CDR1 and CDR2 (germline): MNHNS, SASEGT. V dropped 6 bases and J dropped 4; count of bases not matched to a gene: 6. CDR3 protein: CASRETGMYEQYF. CDR3 coding DNA: TGTGCCAGCAGAGAGACAGGGATGTACGAGCAGTACTTC.